Given below is one TCR beta chain in context. Its target is unknown. The primer mix had 60 Vbeta and 13 Jbeta primers. Profiled with immunoSEQ multiplex PCR; TCRdb holds only in-frame clones, not every one. The repertoire holds around 160,000 clones, with around 68% as singletons. Per the germline V gene, CDR1 is MNHEY and CDR2 is SMNVEV (reference sequence). The CDR3 extends over 14 amino acids. V lost 6 bases and J 0 bases, leaving 12 bases between the germline ends. The data belong to a study of cytomegalovirus exposure and HLA in healthy donors. Points from the study as a whole: Later analysis suggested links between common viral pathogens and several top significant clusters. An analysis was carried out at a later point. It showed that HLA-associated TCR beta chains were more clonally expanded than equally common non-associated chains. Specificity of a few CMV-associated chains for CMV antigens was verified in vitro.

Source material: PBMCs. The receptor comes from a man aged 50 or older in good health and CMV-seronegative. V is TRBV27 and J is TRBJ2-7; D gene ambiguous. The CDR3 loop reads CASRLSAISYEQYF. CDR3 nucleotides: TGTGCCAGCAGGTTAAGCGCCATCTCCTACGAGCAGTACTTC.